This T cell receptor (beta chain) was sequenced in a study of shared clonotypes between healthy human individuals. General study findings and limits: Represented diversity, genetic and exposure-history alike, was limited by few donors. Generation probabilities of non-shared clonotypes were lower (relative to those shared by all four donors).

The sorted-subset replicate PCRs were given 150 to 200 ng DNA, which is tens of thousands of T cell genomes. Authors' methods: Junction-only sequences produced by ImmunoSEQ had no quality scores, so filtering differed. Profiling relied on immunoSEQ multiplex PCR, and the TCRdb table lists in-frame clones only, not all of them. The V and J calls and clone size come from that table; D and trimming were worked out from the DNA. Among about 680,000 clones listed, 73% were seen once. This clone was found many times. Its cognate antigen is unknown. Source material: memory CD4+ T cells sorted from blood. Subset reported: CD45RA-negative fraction. The origin of this receptor is a woman in her thirties in good health.

The DNA for the CDR3 is TGCAGCGTTACGGACAGCTACGAGCAGTACTTC. Protein: CSVTDSYEQYF. This chain joins TRBV29-1 and TRBJ2-7; D may be TRBD1 (6 bases). The CDR3 has 11 residues. Between the trimmed V and J ends, which lost 5 bases and 3 bases, there was a span of 8 bases. Germline CDR1 SQVTM, CDR2 ANQGSEA.